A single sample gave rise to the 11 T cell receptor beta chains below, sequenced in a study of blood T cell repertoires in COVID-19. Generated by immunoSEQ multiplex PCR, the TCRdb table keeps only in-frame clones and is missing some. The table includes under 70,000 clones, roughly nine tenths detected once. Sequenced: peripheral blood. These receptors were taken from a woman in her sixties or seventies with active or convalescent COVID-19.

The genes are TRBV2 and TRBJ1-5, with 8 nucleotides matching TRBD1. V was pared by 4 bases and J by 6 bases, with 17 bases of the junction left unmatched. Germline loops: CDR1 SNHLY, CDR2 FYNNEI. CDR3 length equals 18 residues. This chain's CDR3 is CASSVTTMGAGGPQPQHF. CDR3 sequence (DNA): TGTGCCAGCAGTGTAACGACAATGGGGGCAGGGGGCCCTCAGCCCCAGCATTTT. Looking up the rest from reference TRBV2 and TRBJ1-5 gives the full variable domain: EPEVTQTPSHQVTQMGQEVILRCVPISNHLYFYWYRQILGQKVEFLVSFYNNEISEKSEIFDDQFSVERPDGSNFTLKIRSTKLEDSAMYFCASSVTTMGAGGPQPQHFGDGTRLSIL.

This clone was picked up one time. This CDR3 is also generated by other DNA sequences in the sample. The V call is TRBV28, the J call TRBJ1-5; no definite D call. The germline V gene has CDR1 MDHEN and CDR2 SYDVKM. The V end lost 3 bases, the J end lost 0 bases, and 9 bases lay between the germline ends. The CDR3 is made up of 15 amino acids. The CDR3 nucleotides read TGTGCCAGCAGTTTCTCGGGATATAGCAATCAGCCCCAGCATTTT. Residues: CASSFSGYSNQPQHF.

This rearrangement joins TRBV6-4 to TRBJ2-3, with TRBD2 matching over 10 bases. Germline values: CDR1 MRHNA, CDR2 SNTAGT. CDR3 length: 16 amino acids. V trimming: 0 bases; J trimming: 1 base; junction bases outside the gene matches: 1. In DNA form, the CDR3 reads TGTGCCAGCAGTGACTCAAGCGGGGGGGGCACAGATACGCAGTATTTT. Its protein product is CASSDSSGGGTDTQYF.

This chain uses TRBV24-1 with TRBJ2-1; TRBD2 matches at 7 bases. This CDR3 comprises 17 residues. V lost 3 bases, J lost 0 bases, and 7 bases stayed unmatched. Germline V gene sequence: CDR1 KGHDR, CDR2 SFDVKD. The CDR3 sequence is CATSDGAGASSYNEQFF. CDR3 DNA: TGTGCCACCAGTGATGGGGCGGGAGCCAGCTCCTACAATGAGCAGTTCTTC.

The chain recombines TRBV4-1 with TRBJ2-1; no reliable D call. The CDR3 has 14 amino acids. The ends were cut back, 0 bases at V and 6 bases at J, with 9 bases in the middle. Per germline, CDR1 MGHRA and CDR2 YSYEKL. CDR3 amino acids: CASSQEQEGNEQFF. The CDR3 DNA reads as TGCGCCAGCAGCCAAGAGCAGGAAGGCAATGAGCAGTTCTTC.

The CDR3 region is CATSDHREYDTGELFF. The DNA of the CDR3 is TGTGCCACCAGTGACCACAGGGAGTACGACACCGGGGAGCTGTTTTTT. V gene TRBV24-1 combines with J gene TRBJ2-2; weak D call: TRBD1 (6 bases). V lost 4 bases and J lost 3, with 14 bases in between. CDR1 and CDR2 (germline): KGHDR, SFDVKD. The CDR3 spans 16 residues.

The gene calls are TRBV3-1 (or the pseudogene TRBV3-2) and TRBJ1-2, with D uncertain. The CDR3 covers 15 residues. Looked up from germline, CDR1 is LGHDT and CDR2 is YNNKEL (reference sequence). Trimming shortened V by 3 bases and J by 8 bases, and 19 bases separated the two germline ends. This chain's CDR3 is CASSHPGRTAGGYTF. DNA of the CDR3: TGTGCCAGCAGCCACCCTGGGCGAACGGCGGGAGGCTACACCTTC.

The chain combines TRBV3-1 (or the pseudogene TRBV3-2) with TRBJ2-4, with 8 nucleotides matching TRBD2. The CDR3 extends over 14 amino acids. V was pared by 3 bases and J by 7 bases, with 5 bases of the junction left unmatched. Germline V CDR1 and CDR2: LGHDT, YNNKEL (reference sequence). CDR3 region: CASSQRGAGNIQYF. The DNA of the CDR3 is TGTGCCAGCAGCCAGCGGGGGGCCGGGAACATTCAGTACTTC.

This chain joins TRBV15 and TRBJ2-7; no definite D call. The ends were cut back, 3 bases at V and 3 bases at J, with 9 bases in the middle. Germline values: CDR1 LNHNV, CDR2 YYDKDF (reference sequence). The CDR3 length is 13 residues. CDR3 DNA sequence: TGTGCCACCAGCAGGGTGCAGTACTACGAGCAGTACTTC. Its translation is CATSRVQYYEQYF.

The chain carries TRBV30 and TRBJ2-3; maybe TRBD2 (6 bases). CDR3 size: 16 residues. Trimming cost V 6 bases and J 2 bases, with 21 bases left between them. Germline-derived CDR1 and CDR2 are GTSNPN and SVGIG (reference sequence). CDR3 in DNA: TGTGCCTGTCCGGGACTTCCTCCCGCCCCCACAGATACGCAGTATTTT. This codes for CACPGLPPAPTDTQYF.

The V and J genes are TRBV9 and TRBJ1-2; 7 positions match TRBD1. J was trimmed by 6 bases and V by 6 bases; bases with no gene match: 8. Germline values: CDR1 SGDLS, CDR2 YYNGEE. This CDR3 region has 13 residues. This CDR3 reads CASTPRGLDGYTF. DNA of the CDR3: TGTGCCAGCACCCCGAGGGGGCTGGATGGCTACACCTTC. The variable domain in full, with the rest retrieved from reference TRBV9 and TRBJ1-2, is DSGVTQTPKHLITATGQRVTLRCSPRSGDLSVYWYQQSLDQGLQFLIQYYNGEERAKGNILERFSAQQFPDLHSELNLSSLELGDSALYFCASTPRGLDGYTFGSGTRLTVV.